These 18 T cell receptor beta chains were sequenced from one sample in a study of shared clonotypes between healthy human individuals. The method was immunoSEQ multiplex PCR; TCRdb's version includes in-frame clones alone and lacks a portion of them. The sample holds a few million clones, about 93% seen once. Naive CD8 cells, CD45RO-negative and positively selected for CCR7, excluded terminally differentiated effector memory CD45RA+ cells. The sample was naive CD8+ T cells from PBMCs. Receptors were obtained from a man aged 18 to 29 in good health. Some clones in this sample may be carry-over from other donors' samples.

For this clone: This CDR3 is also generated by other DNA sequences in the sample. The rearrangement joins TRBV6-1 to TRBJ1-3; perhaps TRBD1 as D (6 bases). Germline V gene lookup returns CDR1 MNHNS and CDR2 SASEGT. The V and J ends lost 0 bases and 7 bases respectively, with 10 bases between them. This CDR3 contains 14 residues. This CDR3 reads CASSEAGGGNTIYF. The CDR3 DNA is TGTGCCAGCAGTGAAGCGGGGGGCGGTAACACCATATATTTT.

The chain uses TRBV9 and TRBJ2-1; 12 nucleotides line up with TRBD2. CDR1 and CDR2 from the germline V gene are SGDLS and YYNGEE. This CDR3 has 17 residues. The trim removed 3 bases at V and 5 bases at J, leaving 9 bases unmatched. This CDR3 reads CASSASLAGGRDNEQFF. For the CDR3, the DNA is TGTGCCAGCAGCGCATCACTAGCGGGAGGTAGGGACAATGAGCAGTTCTTC.

The CDR3 reads CASSPGQYYEQYF. CDR3 bases: TGTGCCAGCAGCCCGGGACAGTACTACGAGCAGTACTTC. This sequence joins TRBV7-9 and TRBJ2-7; TRBD1 matches 7 bases. Germline lookup yields CDR1 SEHNR and CDR2 FQNEAQ (reference sequence). J gave up 3 bases and V 5 bases, and 4 bases lay outside the gene matches. This CDR3 is built from 13 residues.

DNA for the CDR3: TGTGCCAGCAGCCTTGGGACGGAGAGCACCTATAATTCACCCCTCCACTTT. Its protein product is CASSLGTESTYNSPLHF. The chain links TRBV5-6 to TRBJ1-6; D is perhaps TRBD1 (5 bases). CDR3 length: 17 amino acids. Trimming took off 4 bases at V and 2 bases at J, with 16 bases between the two ends. CDR1 is SGHDT, CDR2 YYEEEE, per germline.

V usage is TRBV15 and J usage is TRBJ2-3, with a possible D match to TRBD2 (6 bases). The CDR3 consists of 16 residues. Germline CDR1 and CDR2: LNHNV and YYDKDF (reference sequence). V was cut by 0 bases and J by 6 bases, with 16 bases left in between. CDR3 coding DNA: TGTGCCACCAGCAGAGATCGAAACGGTCGGGGGGATACGCAGTATTTT. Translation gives CATSRDRNGRGDTQYF.

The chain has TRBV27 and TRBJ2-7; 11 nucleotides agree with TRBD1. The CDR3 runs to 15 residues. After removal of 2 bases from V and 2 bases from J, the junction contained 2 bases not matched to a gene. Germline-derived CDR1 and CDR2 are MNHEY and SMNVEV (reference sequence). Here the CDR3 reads CASSLTGQGAYEQYF. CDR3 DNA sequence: TGTGCCAGCAGTTTAACGGGACAGGGGGCCTACGAGCAGTACTTC.

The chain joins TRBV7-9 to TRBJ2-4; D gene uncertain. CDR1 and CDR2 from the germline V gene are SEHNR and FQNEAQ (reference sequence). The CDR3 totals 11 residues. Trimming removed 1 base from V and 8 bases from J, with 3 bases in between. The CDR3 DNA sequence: TGTGCCAGCAGCTTAGAGTACATTCAGTACTTC. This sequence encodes CASSLEYIQYF.

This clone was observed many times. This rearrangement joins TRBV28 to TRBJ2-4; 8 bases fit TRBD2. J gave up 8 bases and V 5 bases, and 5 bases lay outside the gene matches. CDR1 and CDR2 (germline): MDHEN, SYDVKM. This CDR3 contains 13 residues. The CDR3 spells CASSIGRADIQYF. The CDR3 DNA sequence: TGTGCCAGCAGTATCGGGAGGGCCGACATTCAGTACTTC. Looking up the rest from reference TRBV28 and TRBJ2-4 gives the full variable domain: DVKVTQSSRYLVKRTGEKVFLECVQDMDHENMFWYRQDPGLGLRLIYFSYDVKMKEKGDIPEGYSVSREKKERFSLILESASTNQTSMYLCASSIGRADIQYFGAGTRLSVL.

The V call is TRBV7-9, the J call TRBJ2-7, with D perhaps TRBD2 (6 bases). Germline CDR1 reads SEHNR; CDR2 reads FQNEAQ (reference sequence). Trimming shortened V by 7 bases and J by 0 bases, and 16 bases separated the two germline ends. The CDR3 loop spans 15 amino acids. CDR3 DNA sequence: TGTGCCAGCACCGCGGGACCGCCAAGCTCCTACGAGCAGTACTTC. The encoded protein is CASTAGPPSSYEQYF.

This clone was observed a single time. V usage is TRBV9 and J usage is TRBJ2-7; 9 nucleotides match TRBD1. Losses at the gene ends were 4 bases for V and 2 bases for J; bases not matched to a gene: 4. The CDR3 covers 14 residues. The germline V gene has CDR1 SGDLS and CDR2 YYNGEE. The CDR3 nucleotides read TGTGCCAGCAGCACCCGGGACAGGGCCTACGAGCAGTACTTC. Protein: CASSTRDRAYEQYF.

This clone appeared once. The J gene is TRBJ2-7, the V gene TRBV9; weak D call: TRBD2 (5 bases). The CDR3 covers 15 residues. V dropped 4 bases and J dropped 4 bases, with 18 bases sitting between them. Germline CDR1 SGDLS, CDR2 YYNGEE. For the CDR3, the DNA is TGTGCCAGCAGCCCTAGGAGGTCAGATCCGTACGAGCAGTACTTC. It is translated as CASSPRRSDPYEQYF.

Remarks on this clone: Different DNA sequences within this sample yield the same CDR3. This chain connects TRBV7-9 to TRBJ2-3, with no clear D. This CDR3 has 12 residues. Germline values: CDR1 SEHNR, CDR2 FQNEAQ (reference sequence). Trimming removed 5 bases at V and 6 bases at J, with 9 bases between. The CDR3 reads CASSLLRDTQYF. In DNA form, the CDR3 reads TGTGCCAGCAGCCTCCTCCGCGATACGCAGTATTTT.

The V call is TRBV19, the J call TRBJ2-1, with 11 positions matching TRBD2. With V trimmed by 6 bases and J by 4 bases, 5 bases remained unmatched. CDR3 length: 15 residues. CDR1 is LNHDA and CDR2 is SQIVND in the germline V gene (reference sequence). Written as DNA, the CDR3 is TGTGCCAGTAGCGATGGGACTAGCGGATACAATGAGCAGTTCTTC. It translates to CASSDGTSGYNEQFF.

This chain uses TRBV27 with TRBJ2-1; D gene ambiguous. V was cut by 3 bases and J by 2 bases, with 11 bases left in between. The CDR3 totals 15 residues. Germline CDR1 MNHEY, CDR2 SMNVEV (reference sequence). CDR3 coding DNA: TGTGCCAGCAGTTTTTATGGTTTAGCCTACAATGAGCAGTTCTTC. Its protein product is CASSFYGLAYNEQFF.

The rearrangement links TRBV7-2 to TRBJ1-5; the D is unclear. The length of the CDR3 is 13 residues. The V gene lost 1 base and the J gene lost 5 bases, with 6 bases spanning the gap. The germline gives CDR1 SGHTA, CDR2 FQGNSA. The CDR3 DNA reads TGTGCCAGCAGCTTAGTAGATTATCAGCCCCAGCATTTT. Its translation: CASSLVDYQPQHF.

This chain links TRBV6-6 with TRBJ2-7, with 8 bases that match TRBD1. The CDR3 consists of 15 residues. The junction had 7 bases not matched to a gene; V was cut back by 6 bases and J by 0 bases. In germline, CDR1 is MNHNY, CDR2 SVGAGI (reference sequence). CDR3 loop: CASSSGTGSSYEQYF. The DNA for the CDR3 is TGTGCCAGCAGCTCCGGGACAGGCAGCTCCTACGAGCAGTACTTC.

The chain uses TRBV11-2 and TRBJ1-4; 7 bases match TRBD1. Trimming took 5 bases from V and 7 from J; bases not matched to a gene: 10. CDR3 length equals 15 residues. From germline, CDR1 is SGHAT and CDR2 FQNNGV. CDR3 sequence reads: CASSARDRDGEKLFF. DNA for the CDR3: TGTGCCAGCAGCGCCCGAGACAGGGATGGTGAAAAACTGTTTTTT.

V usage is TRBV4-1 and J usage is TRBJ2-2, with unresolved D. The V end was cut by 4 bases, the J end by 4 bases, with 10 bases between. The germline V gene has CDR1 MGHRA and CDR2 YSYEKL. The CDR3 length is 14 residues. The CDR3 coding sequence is TGCGCCAGCAGCCCCCTATTGGGCACCGGGGAGCTGTTTTTT. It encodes CASSPLLGTGELFF.